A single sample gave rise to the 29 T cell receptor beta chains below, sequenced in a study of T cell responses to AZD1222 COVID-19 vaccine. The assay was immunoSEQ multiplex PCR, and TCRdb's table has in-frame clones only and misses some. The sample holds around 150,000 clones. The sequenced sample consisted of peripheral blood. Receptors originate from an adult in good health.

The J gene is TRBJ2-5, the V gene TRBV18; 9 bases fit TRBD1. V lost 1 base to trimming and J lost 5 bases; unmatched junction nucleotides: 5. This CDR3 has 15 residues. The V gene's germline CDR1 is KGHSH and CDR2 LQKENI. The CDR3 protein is CASSPRTGVFETQYF. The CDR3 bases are TGTGCCAGCTCACCACGGACAGGGGTGTTCGAGACCCAGTACTTC.

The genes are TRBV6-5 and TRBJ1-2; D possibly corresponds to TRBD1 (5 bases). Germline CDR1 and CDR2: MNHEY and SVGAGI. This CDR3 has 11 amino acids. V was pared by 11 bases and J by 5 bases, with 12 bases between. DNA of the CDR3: TGTGCCTCGGGGCGAGGTTATGGCTACACCTTC. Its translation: CASGRGYGYTF.

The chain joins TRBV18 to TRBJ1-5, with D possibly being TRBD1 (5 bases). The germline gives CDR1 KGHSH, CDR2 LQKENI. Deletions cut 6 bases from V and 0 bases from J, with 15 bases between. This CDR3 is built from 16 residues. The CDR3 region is CASSPDRIISNQPQHF. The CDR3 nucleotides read TGTGCCAGCTCTCCAGACAGAATAATTAGCAATCAGCCCCAGCATTTT.

The CDR3 spells CASILSYNSPLHF. The CDR3 bases are TGTGCCAGCATCCTTTCCTATAATTCACCCCTCCACTTT. This chain links TRBV2 with TRBJ1-6; D is ambiguous. Germline CDR1 SNHLY, CDR2 FYNNEI. The CDR3 loop spans 13 amino acids. The ends were cut back, 7 bases at V and 1 base at J, with 5 bases in the middle.

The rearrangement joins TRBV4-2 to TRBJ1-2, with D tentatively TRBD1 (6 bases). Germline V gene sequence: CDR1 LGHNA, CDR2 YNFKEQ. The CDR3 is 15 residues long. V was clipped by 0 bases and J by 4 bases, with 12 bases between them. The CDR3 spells CASSQEGGITYGYTF. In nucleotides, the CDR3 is TGTGCCAGCAGCCAAGAAGGGGGGATAACCTATGGCTACACCTTC.

CDR3 nucleotide sequence: TGTGCCTGGAGACCTGTTAGGGGGGCGCATACCTACGAGCAGTACTTC. Translated, it gives CAWRPVRGAHTYEQYF. The chain employs TRBV30 and TRBJ2-7; possibly TRBD1 or TRBD2 for D (6 bases each). The germline V and J ends were trimmed by 3 bases and 2 bases, with 20 bases remaining between them. This CDR3 region has 16 residues. Germline V gene data show CDR1 as GTSNPN and CDR2 as SVGIG (reference sequence).

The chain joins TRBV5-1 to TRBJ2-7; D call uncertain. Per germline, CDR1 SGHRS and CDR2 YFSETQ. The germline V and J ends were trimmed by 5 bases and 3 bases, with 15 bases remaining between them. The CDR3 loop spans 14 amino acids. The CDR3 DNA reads TGCGCCAGCAGGTCCGGTCTCAACCTCTACGAGCAGTACTTC. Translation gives CASRSGLNLYEQYF. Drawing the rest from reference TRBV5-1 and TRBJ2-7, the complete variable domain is KAGVTQTPRYLIKTRGQQVTLSCSPISGHRSVSWYQQTPGQGLQFLFEYFSETQRNKGNFPGRFSGRQFSNSRSEMNVSTLELGDSALYLCASRSGLNLYEQYFGPGTRLTVT.

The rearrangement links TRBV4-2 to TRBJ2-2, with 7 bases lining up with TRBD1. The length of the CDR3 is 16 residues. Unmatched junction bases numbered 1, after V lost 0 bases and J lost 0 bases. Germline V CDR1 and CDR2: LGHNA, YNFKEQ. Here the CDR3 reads CASSQETGSNTGELFF. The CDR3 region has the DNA TGTGCCAGCAGCCAAGAGACAGGGTCGAACACCGGGGAGCTGTTTTTT.

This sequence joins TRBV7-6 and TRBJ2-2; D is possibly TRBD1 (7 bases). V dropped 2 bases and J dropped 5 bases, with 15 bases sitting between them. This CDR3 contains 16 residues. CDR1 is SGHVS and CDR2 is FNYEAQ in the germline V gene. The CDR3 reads CASSLWPGGSTGELFF. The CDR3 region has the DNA TGTGCCAGCAGCTTATGGCCAGGGGGGAGTACCGGGGAGCTGTTTTTT.

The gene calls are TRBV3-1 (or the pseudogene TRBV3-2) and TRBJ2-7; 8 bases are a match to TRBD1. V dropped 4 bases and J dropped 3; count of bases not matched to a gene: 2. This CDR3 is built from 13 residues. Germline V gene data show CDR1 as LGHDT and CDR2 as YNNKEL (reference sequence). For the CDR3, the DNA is TGTGCCAGCAGCCCGACAGGGGTCTACGAGCAGTACTTC. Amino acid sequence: CASSPTGVYEQYF.

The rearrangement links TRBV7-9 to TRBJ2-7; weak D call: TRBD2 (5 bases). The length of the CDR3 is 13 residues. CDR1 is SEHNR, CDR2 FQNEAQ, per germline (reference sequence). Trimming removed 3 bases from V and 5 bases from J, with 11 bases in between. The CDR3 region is CASSLGPGNEQYF. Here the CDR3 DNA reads TGTGCCAGCAGCTTGGGCCCGGGGAACGAGCAGTACTTC.

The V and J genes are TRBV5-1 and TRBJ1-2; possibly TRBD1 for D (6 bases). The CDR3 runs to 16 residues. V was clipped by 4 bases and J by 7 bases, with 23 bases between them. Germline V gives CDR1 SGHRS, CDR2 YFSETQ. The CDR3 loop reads CASSLGHDAEGTGYTF. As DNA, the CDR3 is TGCGCCAGCAGCCTGGGACACGACGCCGAGGGGACTGGCTACACCTTC.

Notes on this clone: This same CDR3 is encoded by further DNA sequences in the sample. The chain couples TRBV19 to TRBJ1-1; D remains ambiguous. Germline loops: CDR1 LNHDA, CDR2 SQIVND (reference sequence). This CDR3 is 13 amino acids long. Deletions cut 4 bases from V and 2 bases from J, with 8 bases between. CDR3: CASSTPGNTEAFF. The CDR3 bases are TGTGCCAGTAGTACCCCGGGAAACACTGAAGCTTTCTTT.

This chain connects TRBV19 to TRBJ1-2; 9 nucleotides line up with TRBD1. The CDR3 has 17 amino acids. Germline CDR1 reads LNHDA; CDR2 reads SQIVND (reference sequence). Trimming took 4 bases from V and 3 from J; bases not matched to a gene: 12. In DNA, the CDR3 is TGTGCCAGTAGTAACCGACCGACAGGGGGATTATACTATGGCTACACCTTC. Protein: CASSNRPTGGLYYGYTF.

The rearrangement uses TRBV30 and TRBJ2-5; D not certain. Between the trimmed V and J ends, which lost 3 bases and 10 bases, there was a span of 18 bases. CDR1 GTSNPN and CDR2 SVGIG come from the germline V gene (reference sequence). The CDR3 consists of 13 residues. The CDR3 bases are TGTGCCTGGAGCGATAACATGGGGTGGATCCAGTACTTC. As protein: CAWSDNMGWIQYF.

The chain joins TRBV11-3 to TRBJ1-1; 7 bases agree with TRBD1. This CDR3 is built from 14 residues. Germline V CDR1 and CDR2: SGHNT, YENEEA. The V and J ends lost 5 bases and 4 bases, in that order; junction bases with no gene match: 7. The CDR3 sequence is CASSVDRRGTEAFF. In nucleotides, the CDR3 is TGTGCCAGCAGCGTGGACAGGCGGGGCACTGAAGCTTTCTTT.

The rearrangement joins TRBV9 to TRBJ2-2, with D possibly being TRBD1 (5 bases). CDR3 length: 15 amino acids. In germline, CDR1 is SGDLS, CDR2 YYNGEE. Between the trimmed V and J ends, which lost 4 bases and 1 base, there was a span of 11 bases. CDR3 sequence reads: CASSKLGQNTGELFF. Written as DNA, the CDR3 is TGTGCCAGCAGCAAACTCGGACAGAACACCGGGGAGCTGTTTTTT. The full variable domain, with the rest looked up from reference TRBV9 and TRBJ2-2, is DSGVTQTPKHLITATGQRVTLRCSPRSGDLSVYWYQQSLDQGLQFLIQYYNGEERAKGNILERFSAQQFPDLHSELNLSSLELGDSALYFCASSKLGQNTGELFFGEGSRLTVL.

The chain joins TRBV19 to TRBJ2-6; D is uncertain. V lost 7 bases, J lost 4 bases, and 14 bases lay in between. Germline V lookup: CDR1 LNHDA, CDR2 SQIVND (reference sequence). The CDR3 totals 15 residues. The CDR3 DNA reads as TGTGCCAGTACCACCCCACGGCGGGGGGCCAACGTCCTGACTTTC. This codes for CASTTPRRGANVLTF.

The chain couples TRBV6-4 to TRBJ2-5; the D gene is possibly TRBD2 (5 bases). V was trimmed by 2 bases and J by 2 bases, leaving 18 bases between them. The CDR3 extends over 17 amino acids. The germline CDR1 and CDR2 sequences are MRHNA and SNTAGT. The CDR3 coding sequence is TGTGCCAGCAGTGACGTGTTAACGGACGGGGAACAAGAGACCCAGTACTTC. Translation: CASSDVLTDGEQETQYF.

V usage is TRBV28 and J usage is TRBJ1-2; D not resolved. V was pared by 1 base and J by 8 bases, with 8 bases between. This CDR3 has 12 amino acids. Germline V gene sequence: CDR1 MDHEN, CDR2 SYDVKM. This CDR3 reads CASSLSPGGYTF. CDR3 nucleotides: TGTGCCAGCAGTTTATCCCCAGGCGGCTACACCTTC.

The CDR3 region has the DNA TGTGCCACCAGCAGCCGTTCGGCCGGGACTAGCGGGGACGAGCAGTTCTTC. It translates to CATSSRSAGTSGDEQFF. The V and J genes are TRBV15 and TRBJ2-1; the match to TRBD2 covers 13 bases. Germline V CDR1 and CDR2: LNHNV, YYDKDF (reference sequence). This CDR3 spans 17 amino acids. Trimming cost V 3 bases and J 10 bases; bases outside gene matches: 12. Based on the CDR3 plus reference TRBV15 and TRBJ2-1, the full variable domain is DAMVIQNPRYQVTQFGKPVTLSCSQTLNHNVMYWYQQKSSQAPKLLFHYYDKDFNNEADTPDNFQSRRPNTSFCFLDIRSPGLGDTAMYLCATSSRSAGTSGDEQFFGPGTRLTVL.

The chain's CDR3 is CASSYSGGWNQPQHF. CDR3 DNA: TGTGCCAGCAGTTACTCGGGGGGGTGGAATCAGCCCCAGCATTTT. V gene TRBV6-5 combines with J gene TRBJ1-5; maybe TRBD1 (5 bases). Trimming shortened V by 0 bases and J by 4 bases, and 10 bases separated the two germline ends. This CDR3 spans 15 amino acids. The germline V gene encodes CDR1 MNHEY and CDR2 SVGAGI.

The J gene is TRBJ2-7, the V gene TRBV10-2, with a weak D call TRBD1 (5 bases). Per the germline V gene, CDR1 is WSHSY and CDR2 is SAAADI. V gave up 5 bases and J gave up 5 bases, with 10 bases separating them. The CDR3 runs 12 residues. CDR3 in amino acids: CASSLDRDEQYF. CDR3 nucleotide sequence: TGCGCCAGCAGTTTAGACAGAGACGAGCAGTACTTC.

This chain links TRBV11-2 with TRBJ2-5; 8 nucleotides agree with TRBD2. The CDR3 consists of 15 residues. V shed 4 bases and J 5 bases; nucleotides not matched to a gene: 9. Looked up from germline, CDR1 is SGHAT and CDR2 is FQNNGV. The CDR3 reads CASSSGTSILETQYF. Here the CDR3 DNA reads TGTGCCAGCAGCTCCGGGACTAGTATTTTGGAGACCCAGTACTTC.

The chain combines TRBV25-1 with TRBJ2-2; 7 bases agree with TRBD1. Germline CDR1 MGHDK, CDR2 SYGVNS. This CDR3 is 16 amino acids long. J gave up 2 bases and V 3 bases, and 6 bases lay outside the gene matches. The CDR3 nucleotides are TGTGCCAGCAGTGACGAGGGACAGCTTAACACCGGGGAGCTGTTTTTT. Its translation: CASSDEGQLNTGELFF. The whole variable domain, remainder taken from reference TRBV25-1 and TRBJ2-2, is EADIYQTPRYLVIGTGKKITLECSQTMGHDKMYWYQQDPGMELHLIHYSYGVNSTEKGDLSSESTVSRIRTEHFPLTLESARPSHTSQYLCASSDEGQLNTGELFFGEGSRLTVL.

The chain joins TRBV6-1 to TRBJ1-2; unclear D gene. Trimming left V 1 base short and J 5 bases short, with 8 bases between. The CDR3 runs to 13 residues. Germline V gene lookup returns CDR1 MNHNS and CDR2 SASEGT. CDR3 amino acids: CASSEGPMYGYTF. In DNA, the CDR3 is TGTGCCAGCAGTGAAGGCCCTATGTATGGCTACACCTTC.

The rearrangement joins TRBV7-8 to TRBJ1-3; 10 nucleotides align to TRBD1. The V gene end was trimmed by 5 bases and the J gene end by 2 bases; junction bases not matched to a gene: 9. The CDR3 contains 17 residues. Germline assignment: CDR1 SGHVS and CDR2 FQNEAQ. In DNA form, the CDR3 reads TGTGCCAGCAGCCTCAACACCGGGACAGGGGCTGGAAACACCATATATTTT. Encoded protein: CASSLNTGTGAGNTIYF.

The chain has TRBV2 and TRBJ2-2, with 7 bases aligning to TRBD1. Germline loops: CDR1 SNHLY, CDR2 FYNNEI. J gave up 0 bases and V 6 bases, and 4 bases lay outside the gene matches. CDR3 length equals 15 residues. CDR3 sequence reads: CASRRDSPNTGELFF. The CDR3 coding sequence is TGTGCCAGCAGACGGGACAGCCCGAACACCGGGGAGCTGTTTTTT.

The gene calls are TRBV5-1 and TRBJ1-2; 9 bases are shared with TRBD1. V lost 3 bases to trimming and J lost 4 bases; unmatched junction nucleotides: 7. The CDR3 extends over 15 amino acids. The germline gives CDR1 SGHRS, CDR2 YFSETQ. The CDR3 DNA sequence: TGCGCCAGCAGCTCCTCCGGGACAGGGTCCTATGGCTACACCTTC. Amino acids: CASSSSGTGSYGYTF.